Included here is one T cell receptor beta chain sequence, with context. Which antigen it targets is not known. Base qualities are not recorded, but no much larger clone differs from it by a single base. The donors belonged to the validation cohort of about 130 subjects, which was separate from the approximately 660-subject first cohort. The data are from a study of cytomegalovirus exposure and HLA in healthy donors listed by TCRdb under 2017. Notes on the research overall: The 650 to 800 repertoires of the first cohort and the 120 validation repertoires were produced on the same platform, according to a later analysis. The study was designed to test whether signatures of past pathogen exposure could be identified by cataloging public T cell receptors. To predict cytomegalovirus infection status, the study combined high-throughput TCR immunosequencing, statistical association of individual TCRs with disease status, and machine learning. A separate validation cohort of roughly 130 different subjects was used in addition to the 666-subject first cohort. Broad study findings and their caveats: Most TCR sequences were seen in very few donors, while some public TCRs were found in many individuals. In both the original and validation cohorts, the classifier was reported to diagnose cytomegalovirus status with high specificity and sensitivity. The authors suggested that the approach could potentially be generalized to other disease states and immunological phenotypes. The study listed 150 to 200 TCR beta chains as associated with cytomegalovirus. A later analysis had no HLA typing for the validation cohort, so co-occurrence there was scored across all 120 or so repertoires. In vitro tests confirmed that a few of the cytomegalovirus-associated TCR beta chains recognize cytomegalovirus antigens. A later analysis found that TCRs clustered in the first cohort also tended to co-occur in the 95 to 150 validation repertoires, with 94% of cluster scores above 0.

The library was generated by the immunoSEQ multiplex PCR assay. On the study's bioinformatics: A statistical classification framework was built to diagnose cytomegalovirus status from the catalog of TCR beta chain sequences. TCRdb provides this immuneACCESS table in a form limited to in-frame rearrangements. Some clones are lacking; in checked studies, under half of them reflect an unresolved V gene, and why the rest are absent is not known. V and J calls and clone size follow that table, whereas D and trimming were derived from the DNA. The sample data list a few hundred thousand clones, and 86% of these were observed just once. The ten top clones hold 0.7% to 0.85% of the sample. V trim: 4 bases; J trim: 4 bases; unmatched bases: 7. The germline V gene sets CDR1 to SGDLS and CDR2 to YYNGEE. Taken from cysteine to phenylalanine, the CDR3 has 15 residues. The DNA shown is the 45-base CDR3, in frame from base 1.

This chain joins TRBV9 to TRBJ2-5; TRBD1 matches 10 bases in the middle. Specimen: PBMCs. The clonotype comes from a woman younger than 30 in good health and CMV-seronegative. CDR3 protein: CASSPRQGALETQYF. The nucleotide sequence reads as follows: TGTGCCAGCAGCCCCCGACAGGGGGCATTAGAGACCCAGTACTTC. The CDR3, completed at both ends by the reference TRBV9 and TRBJ2-5 genes, gives the full variable domain DSGVTQTPKHLITATGQRVTLRCSPRSGDLSVYWYQQSLDQGLQFLIQYYNGEERAKGNILERFSAQQFPDLHSELNLSSLELGDSALYFCASSPRQGALETQYFGPGTRLLVL.